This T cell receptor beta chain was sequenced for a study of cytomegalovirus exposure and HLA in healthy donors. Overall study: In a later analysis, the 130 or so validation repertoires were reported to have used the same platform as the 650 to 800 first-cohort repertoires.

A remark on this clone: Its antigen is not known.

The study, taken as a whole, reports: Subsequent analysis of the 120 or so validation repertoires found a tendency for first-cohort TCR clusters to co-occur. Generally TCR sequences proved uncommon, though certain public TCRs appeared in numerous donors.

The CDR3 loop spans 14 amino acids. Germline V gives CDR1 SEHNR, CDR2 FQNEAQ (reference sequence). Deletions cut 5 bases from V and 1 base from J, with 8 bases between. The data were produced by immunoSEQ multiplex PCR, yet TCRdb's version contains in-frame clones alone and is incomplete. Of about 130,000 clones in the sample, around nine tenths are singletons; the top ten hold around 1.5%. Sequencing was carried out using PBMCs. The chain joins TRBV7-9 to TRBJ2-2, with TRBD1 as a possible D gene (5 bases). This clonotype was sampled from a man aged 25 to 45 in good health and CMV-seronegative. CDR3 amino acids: CASSTDRNTGELFF. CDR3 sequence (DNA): TGTGCCAGCAGCACCGACAGGAACACCGGGGAGCTGTTTTTT.